Listed below are T cell receptor beta chains from one sample, sequenced in a study of spatial heterogeneity in lung cancer. One entry per CDR3 protein results from TCRdb running MiXCR on the 5' RACE reads. The sample has approximately 70,000 distinct CDR3 sequences, around 8.9% seen once. Sequenced here: PBMCs, sampled at follow-up. These receptors were taken from a female donor with early-stage non-small cell lung cancer. Both conserved end residues are part of each CDR3. D genes are given only for firm matches. Clone size is stated in some rows and not others, as once, few, many or a class when expanded.

D | J | size | V | CDR3 | DNA
NA | TRBJ1-5 | NA | TRBV2 | CASSRTRYSNQPQHF | TGTGCCAGCAGCCGGACACGGTATAGCAATCAGCCCCAGCATTTT
TRBD1 | TRBJ2-3 | many | TRBV11-2 | CASSLERQGASDTQYF | TGTGCCAGCAGCTTAGAGAGACAGGGGGCTTCAGATACGCAGTATTTT
NA | TRBJ1-4 | many | TRBV11-2 | CASSLGSNEKLFF | TGTGCCAGCAGCTTGGGGAGTAATGAAAAACTGTTTTTT
TRBD1 | TRBJ2-7 | many | TRBV27 | CASSFGTDSYEQYF | TGTGCCAGCAGTTTCGGGACAGATTCCTACGAGCAGTACTTC
TRBD1 | TRBJ2-7 | NA | TRBV18 | CASSPGQYYEQYF | TGTGCCAGCTCACCGGGACAGTATTACGAGCAGTACTTC
TRBD1 | TRBJ1-6 | many | TRBV27 | CASTPSRGQGNSPLHF | TGTGCCAGCACCCCTTCCCGAGGACAGGGAAATTCACCCCTCCACTTT
TRBD1 | TRBJ1-6 | NA | TRBV4-2 | CASSQDPTGVKSPLHF | TGTGCCAGCAGCCAAGATCCGACAGGGGTGAAGTCACCCCTCCACTTT
TRBD1 | TRBJ2-7 | many | TRBV12-3/TRBV12-4 | CASSPGQGAYEQYF | TGTGCCAGCAGTCCAGGACAGGGGGCCTACGAGCAGTACTTC
TRBD2 | TRBJ2-3 | many | TRBV3-1 | CASSQAIAGGTDTQYF | TGTGCCAGCAGCCAAGCCATAGCGGGCGGCACAGATACGCAGTATTTT
NA | TRBJ1-3 | many | TRBV7-2 | CASRQRKGVDSGNTIYF | TGTGCCAGCAGACAACGGAAAGGCGTAGACTCTGGAAACACCATATATTTT
NA | TRBJ1-6 | few | TRBV28 | CASSPELVSPLHF | TGTGCCAGCAGTCCCGAATTGGTTTCACCCCTCCACTTT
TRBD1 | TRBJ1-3 | many | TRBV28 | CASSSRSGTGYSGNTIYF | TGTGCCAGCAGTTCAAGATCCGGGACAGGGTACTCTGGAAACACCATATATTTT
TRBD2 | TRBJ2-2 | many | TRBV20-1 | CSASGRTTGELFF | TGCAGTGCTAGCGGGAGGACCACCGGGGAGCTGTTTTTT
NA | TRBJ2-7 | NA | TRBV28 | CASSLFRGSPSEQYF | TGTGCCAGCAGTTTATTCCGGGGATCTCCCTCGGAGCAGTACTTC
TRBD2 | TRBJ2-3 | many | TRBV20-1 | CSARSPGLAGYTQYF | TGCAGTGCTAGATCCCCGGGACTAGCGGGATATACGCAGTATTTT
NA | TRBJ2-1 | many | TRBV6-1 | CASRRQEVNEQFF | TGTGCCAGCAGGAGACAGGAAGTTAATGAGCAGTTCTTC
TRBD2 | TRBJ2-5 | few | TRBV28 | CASSLAGTSHSAQYF | TGTGCCAGCAGTTTGGCCGGGACTAGTCATTCGGCCCAGTACTTC
NA | TRBJ2-1 | many | TRBV27 | CASSLTDKYNEQFF | TGTGCCAGCAGTTTGACAGATAAATACAATGAGCAGTTCTTC
TRBD2 | TRBJ2-7 | many | TRBV5-1 | CASSRGLAGVVSYEQYF | TGCGCCAGCAGCCGGGGACTAGCGGGAGTAGTGTCCTACGAGCAGTACTTC
NA | TRBJ1-2 | NA | TRBV30 | CAWRYDIAGYTF | TGTGCCTGGAGGTACGACATCGCAGGCTACACCTTC
TRBD1 | TRBJ2-2 | few | TRBV5-1 | CASSGQATTGELFF | TGCGCCAGCAGCGGACAGGCCACCACCGGGGAGCTGTTTTTT
TRBD1 | TRBJ1-3 | many | TRBV7-2 | CASSLHRGPGNTIYF | TGTGCCAGCAGCCTACACAGGGGGCCTGGAAACACCATATATTTT
NA | TRBJ2-1 | NA | TRBV12-3/TRBV12-4 | CASRSSRAEQFF | TGTGCCAGCAGGTCCTCTAGGGCCGAGCAGTTCTTC
NA | TRBJ1-4 | many | TRBV12-5 | CASTQLNEKLFF | TGTGCTAGTACACAATTAAATGAAAAACTGTTTTTT
NA | TRBJ2-7 | few | TRBV28 | CASSYRETYEQYF | TGTGCCAGCAGTTACCGTGAAACCTACGAGCAGTACTTC
NA | TRBJ2-7 | many | TRBV5-1 | CASSPGQIRNEQYF | TGCGCCAGCAGCCCTGGACAGATTCGAAACGAGCAGTACTTC
NA | TRBJ1-5 | NA | TRBV5-1 | CASREDVQFNQPQHF | TGCGCCAGCAGGGAAGATGTACAGTTCAATCAGCCCCAGCATTTT
NA | TRBJ1-1 | few | TRBV14 | CASSQAFRNTEAFF | TGTGCCAGCAGCCAAGCCTTCCGGAACACTGAAGCTTTCTTT
NA | TRBJ2-3 | NA | TRBV18 | CASSPYTGARSTDTQYF | TGTGCCAGCTCACCGTATACGGGGGCGCGAAGCACAGATACGCAGTATTTT
TRBD1 | TRBJ2-1 | many | TRBV20-1 | CSASPGQGAVYEQFF | TGCAGTGCTAGTCCGGGACAGGGGGCAGTCTATGAGCAGTTCTTC